The present T cell receptor beta chain was sequenced within a study of CXCR3-negative and CXCR3-positive naive CD8 T cells. Carrying UMI labels, the TRB cDNA libraries were prepared through 5' RACE. TCRdb reprocessed the 5' RACE reads; each CDR3 protein has one entry and no DNA is given. The specimen's table records a few thousand distinct CDR3 sequences. Findings and limits, study-wide: Within a donor, both naive subsets shared TRBV-TRBJ usage, unlike memory cells.

This clonotype shows up as medium-sized (0.01 to 0.1%) by frequency. What it binds is unknown. Per the germline V gene, CDR1 is MNHEY and CDR2 is SMNVEV (reference sequence). CDR3 size: 15 residues. This receptor was obtained from a human donor in good health. Some clones in this sample may be carry-over from other donors' samples. J is TRBJ2-7 and V is TRBV27; TCRdb proposes TRBD1, but this gene call is untestable without DNA. Source material: naive CXCR3- CD8+ T cells from blood. Described subset: CD45RO-CCR7+CD27+CD95- naive CD8+ T cells lacking CXCR3 (TNR3-). CDR3 sequence reads: CASRPTGVLSYEQYF.